Sequencing of this TCR beta chain was carried out in a study of cytomegalovirus exposure and HLA in healthy donors. Regarding the study as a whole: The classifier was said to identify cytomegalovirus status with high specificity and sensitivity.

The PCR used 60 Vbeta and 13 Jbeta primers. The table came from immunoSEQ multiplex PCR; TCRdb's copy has only in-frame clones and leaves some out. The data hold over 200,000 clones, with more than 75% observed a single time. A few counts support this clone. Its antigen is not known. Sampled while nominally healthy, donors likely had unrecorded immune exposures. The V gene's germline CDR1 is MNHEY and CDR2 SVGAGI. This CDR3 has 12 residues. Trimming left V 5 bases short and J 3 bases short, with 5 bases between. The receptor's source is a male donor in good health and CMV-seronegative. V gene TRBV6-5 combines with J gene TRBJ1-3; TRBD1 might be the D (5 bases). Sequenced sample: PBMCs. CDR3 loop: CASSRGGNTIYF. In DNA form, the CDR3 reads TGTGCCAGCAGTAGGGGTGGAAACACCATATATTTT.